This TCR beta chain appears in the sequencing data of a study of blood T cells in healthy people across ages. Study-wide background: Template switching caught about one barcoded beta molecule for each two T cells. General study points: Long-lived donors had more naive CD4+ cells and higher diversity than aged donors.

PCR was performed a second time for about 6 to 11 cycles using a sample-barcoded 5' primer and a J-beta primer mix. Every molecule of cDNA carried a tag from a template-switch adaptor with 12 random nucleotides. Every sample gave at least 3 million paired-end reads containing CDR3. TCRdb passed the 5' RACE reads through MiXCR, listing each CDR3 protein once. The table shows more than 700,000 distinct CDR3 sequences, with about 55% occurring only once. With regard to this clonotype: What it binds is unknown.

Trimming removed 2 bases from V and 1 base from J, with 21 bases in between. This CDR3 comprises 17 residues. Germline values: CDR1 DFQATT, CDR2 SNEGSKA (reference sequence). The J gene is TRBJ2-7, the V gene TRBV20-1; D possibly corresponds to TRBD2 (6 bases). This clonotype was sampled from a man older than 75 in good health. The material sequenced was blood. This CDR3 is CSARRREEGRLSYEQYF. In DNA, the CDR3 is TGCAGTGCTAGACGGAGGGAGGAGGGGCGGTTATCCTACGAGCAGTACTTC.